This T cell receptor beta chain was observed in a study of cytomegalovirus exposure and HLA in healthy donors. The PCR contained 60 Vbeta and 13 Jbeta primers. Sequencing used immunoSEQ multiplex PCR; TCRdb keeps in-frame clones, though not all of them. The table includes roughly 180,000 clones, roughly 80% detected once. The CDR3 loop spans 14 amino acids. Germline V lookup: CDR1 SGDLS, CDR2 YYNGEE. V was pared by 2 bases and J by 6 bases, with 5 bases of the junction left unmatched. The sample taken for sequencing was PBMCs. This sequence joins TRBV9 and TRBJ2-3; 8 bases are a match to TRBD2. The TCR was taken from a man aged 25-45 years in good health and CMV-seropositive. The CDR3: CASSVRTSRDTQYF. The DNA for the CDR3 is TGTGCCAGCAGCGTGAGGACTAGCAGGGATACGCAGTATTTT.